These T cell receptor beta chains were read from a single sample in a study of beta chain features in type 1 diabetes. TCRdb keeps only in-frame clones here, not all; method: immunoSEQ multiplex PCR. The table records some 270,000 clones, 14% of them present only once. Sequencing was done on a sample of naive CD4+ T cells from blood. These receptors all stem from a woman in her thirties or forties in good health. CDR3s include the opening cysteine and the closing phenylalanine or tryptophan. The order of the fields is V gene, J gene, D gene, CDR3 protein. A D gene is named only where the DNA matches it firmly.

TRBV25-1	TRBJ2-2	.	CASNSAGAGELFF
TRBV9	TRBJ2-2	TRBD2	CASSVGLGGGPKGTGELFF
TRBV5-6	TRBJ2-2	TRBD2	CASSLRAGTYTGELFF
TRBV11-1	TRBJ2-7	TRBD1	CASSLVRQGARKHEQYF
TRBV9	TRBJ2-5	TRBD2	CASSSVAGVGETQYF
TRBV19	TRBJ1-6	.	CATRGGSYNSPLHF
TRBV14	TRBJ2-7	.	CASSQGSVGGAQYF
TRBV9	TRBJ2-2	.	CASSVGGRVTGELFF
TRBV27	TRBJ2-3	.	CASSPIVSGTDTQYF
TRBV7-9	TRBJ2-7	TRBD2	CASSSPLAGDRYEQYF
TRBV11-2	TRBJ2-5	TRBD2	CASSSSPGLGQETQYF
TRBV6-6	TRBJ2-1	.	CASSYSNYEQFF
TRBV6-1	TRBJ2-3	TRBD2	CASALAGGRGDTQYF
TRBV5-1	TRBJ2-7	.	CASSSGQTPTYEQYF
TRBV6-5	TRBJ1-2	.	CASRQTGKTFDGYTF
TRBV5-1	TRBJ2-1	TRBD2	CASSLGSSGAHEQFF
TRBV4-1	TRBJ1-5	.	CASSPRAEGSNQPQHF
TRBV2	TRBJ1-2	.	CASSAGFGGYTF
TRBV19	TRBJ2-1	.	CASKGNGDSYYNEQFF
TRBV5-1	TRBJ2-2	.	CASQTGVHANTGELFF
TRBV19	TRBJ1-2	.	CATLYYGYTF
TRBV10-1	TRBJ1-2	TRBD1	CASMGTDPPYGYTF
TRBV4-2	TRBJ2-3	TRBD2	CASSLGLAGGPSTDTQYF
TRBV7-9	TRBJ2-3	.	CASSRTTSTDTQYF
TRBV5-1	TRBJ2-2	.	CASSFRGGSSGTTTGELFF
TRBV20-1	TRBJ1-1	.	CSARAGQEAFF
TRBV18	TRBJ1-6	TRBD1	CASSPKRARGFNSPLHF
TRBV4-2	TRBJ1-3	.	CASSQDSPAGNTIYF
TRBV18	TRBJ1-5	.	CASSPLGVGVQPQHF
TRBV7-6	TRBJ1-2	.	CASSPSGDYGYTF
TRBV10-3	TRBJ2-3	.	CAISIPSGHVHTDTQYF
TRBV2	TRBJ2-7	.	CATGGGFYEQYF
TRBV4-1	TRBJ2-5	.	CASSLSFRETQYF
TRBV19	TRBJ1-1	TRBD1	CASRPQGDTEAFF
TRBV7-9	TRBJ2-5	TRBD1	CASSRTGFETQYF
TRBV4-3	TRBJ2-2	TRBD2	CASSVETSGNTGELFF
TRBV5-1	TRBJ2-5	TRBD2	CASSLGSSGDIKETQYF
TRBV7-7	TRBJ1-1	.	CASSLSGNTEAFF
TRBV7-9	TRBJ1-6	TRBD1	CASSTRQGVNSPLHF
TRBV5-1	TRBJ1-4	.	CASSLQGSTNEKLFF
TRBV5-1	TRBJ1-2	TRBD1	CASSTDTGGVSYGYTF